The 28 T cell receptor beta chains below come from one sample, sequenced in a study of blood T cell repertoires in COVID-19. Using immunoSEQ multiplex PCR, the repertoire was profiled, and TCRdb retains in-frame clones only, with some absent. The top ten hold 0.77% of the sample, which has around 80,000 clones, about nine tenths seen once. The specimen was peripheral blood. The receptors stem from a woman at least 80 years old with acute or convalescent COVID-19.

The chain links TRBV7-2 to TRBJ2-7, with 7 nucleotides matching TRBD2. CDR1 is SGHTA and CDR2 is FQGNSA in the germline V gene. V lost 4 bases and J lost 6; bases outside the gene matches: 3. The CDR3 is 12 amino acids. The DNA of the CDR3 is TGTGCCAGCAGCTCCGGGGGGTCCGAGCAGTACTTC. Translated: CASSSGGSEQYF. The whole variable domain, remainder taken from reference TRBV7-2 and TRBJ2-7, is GAGVSQSPSNKVTEKGKDVELRCDPISGHTALYWYRQSLGQGLEFLIYFQGNSAPDKSGLPSDRFSAERTGGSVSTLTIQRTQQEDSAVYLCASSSGGSEQYFGPGTRLTVT.

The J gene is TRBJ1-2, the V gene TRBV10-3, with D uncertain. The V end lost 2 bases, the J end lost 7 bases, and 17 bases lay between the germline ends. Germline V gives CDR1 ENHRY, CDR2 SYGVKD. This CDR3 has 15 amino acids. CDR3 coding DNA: TGTGCCATCAGTGAGCGCCATCTTCCCCTATTTGGCTACACCTTC. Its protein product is CAISERHLPLFGYTF.

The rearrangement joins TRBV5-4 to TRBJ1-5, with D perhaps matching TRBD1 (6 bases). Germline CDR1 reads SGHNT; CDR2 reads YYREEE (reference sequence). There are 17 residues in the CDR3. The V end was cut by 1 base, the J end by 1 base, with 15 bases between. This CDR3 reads CASSLTGGGTSNQPQHF. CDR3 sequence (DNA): TGTGCCAGCAGCTTGACGGGAGGGGGTACAAGCAATCAGCCCCAGCATTTT. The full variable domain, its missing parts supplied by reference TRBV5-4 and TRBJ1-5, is ETGVTQSPTHLIKTRGQQVTLRCSSQSGHNTVSWYQQALGQGPQFIFQYYREEENGRGNFPPRFSGLQFPNYSSELNVNALELDDSALYLCASSLTGGGTSNQPQHFGDGTRLSIL.

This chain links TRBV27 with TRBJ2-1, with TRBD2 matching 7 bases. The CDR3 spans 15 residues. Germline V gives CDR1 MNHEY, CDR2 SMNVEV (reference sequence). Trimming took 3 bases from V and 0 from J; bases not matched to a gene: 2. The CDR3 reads CASSLRLASYNEQFF. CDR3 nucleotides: TGTGCCAGCAGTTTGCGACTAGCCTCCTACAATGAGCAGTTCTTC.

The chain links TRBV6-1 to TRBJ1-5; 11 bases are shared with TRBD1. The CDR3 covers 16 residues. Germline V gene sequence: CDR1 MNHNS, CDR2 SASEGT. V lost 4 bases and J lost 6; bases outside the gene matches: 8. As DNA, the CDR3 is TGTGCCAGCAGTGTAACCGGGACAGGGGGTAGTCAGCCCCAGCATTTT. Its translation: CASSVTGTGGSQPQHF.

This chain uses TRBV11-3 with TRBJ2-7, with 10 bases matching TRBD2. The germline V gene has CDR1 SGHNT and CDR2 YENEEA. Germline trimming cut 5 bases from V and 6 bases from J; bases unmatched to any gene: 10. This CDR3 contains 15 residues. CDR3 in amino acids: CASSKPSGRRREQYF. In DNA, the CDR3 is TGTGCCAGCAGCAAGCCTAGCGGGAGAAGGCGCGAGCAGTACTTC.

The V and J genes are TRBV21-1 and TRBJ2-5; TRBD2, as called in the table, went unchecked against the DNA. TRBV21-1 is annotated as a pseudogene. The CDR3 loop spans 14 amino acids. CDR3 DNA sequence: TGTGCCAGCAGCAAAGGGCGGGATCAAGAGACCCAGTACTTC. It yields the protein CASSKGRDQETQYF.

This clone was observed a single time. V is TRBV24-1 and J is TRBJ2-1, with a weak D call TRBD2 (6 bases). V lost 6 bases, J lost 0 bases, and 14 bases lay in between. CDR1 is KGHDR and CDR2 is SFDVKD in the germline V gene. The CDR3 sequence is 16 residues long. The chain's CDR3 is CATSTPGGSSYNEQFF. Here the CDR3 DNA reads TGTGCCACCAGTACCCCTGGAGGGTCCTCCTACAATGAGCAGTTCTTC.

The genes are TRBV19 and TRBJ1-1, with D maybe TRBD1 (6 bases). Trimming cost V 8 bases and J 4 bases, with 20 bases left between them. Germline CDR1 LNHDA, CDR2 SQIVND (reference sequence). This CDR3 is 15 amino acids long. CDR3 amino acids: CASQPRTAMTTEAFF. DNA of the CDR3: TGTGCCAGTCAGCCTCGGACAGCCATGACCACTGAAGCTTTCTTT.

CDR3: CASSVGTHQETQYF. In nucleotides, the CDR3 is TGTGCCAGCAGCGTAGGGACACACCAAGAGACCCAGTACTTC. This chain connects TRBV9 to TRBJ2-5; possibly TRBD1 for D (5 bases). Looked up from germline, CDR1 is SGDLS and CDR2 is YYNGEE. The germline V and J ends were trimmed by 0 bases and 0 bases, with 6 bases remaining between them. This CDR3 spans 14 amino acids.

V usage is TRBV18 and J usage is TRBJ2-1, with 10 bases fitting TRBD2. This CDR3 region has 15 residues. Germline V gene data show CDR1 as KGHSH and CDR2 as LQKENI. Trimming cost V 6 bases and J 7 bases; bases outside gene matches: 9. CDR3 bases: TGTGCCAGCTCCCAGAGCGGGAGGGCTGGTAATGAGCAGTTCTTC. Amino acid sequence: CASSQSGRAGNEQFF. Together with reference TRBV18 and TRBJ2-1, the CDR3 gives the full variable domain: NAGVMQNPRHLVRRRGQEARLRCSPMKGHSHVYWYRQLPEEGLKFMVYLQKENIIDESGMPKERFSAEFPKEGPSILRIQQVVRGDSAAYFCASSQSGRAGNEQFFGPGTRLTVL.

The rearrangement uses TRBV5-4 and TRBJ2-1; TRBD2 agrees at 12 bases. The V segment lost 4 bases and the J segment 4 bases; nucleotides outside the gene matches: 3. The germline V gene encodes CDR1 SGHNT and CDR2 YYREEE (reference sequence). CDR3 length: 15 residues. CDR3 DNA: TGTGCCAGCAGCCCCGGGACTAGCGGGTACAATGAGCAGTTCTTC. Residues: CASSPGTSGYNEQFF.

The CDR3 here is CASSSRSGGVQETQYF. The CDR3 region has the DNA TGCGCCAGCAGCTCCAGGAGCGGGGGGGTCCAAGAGACCCAGTACTTC. The gene calls are TRBV5-1 and TRBJ2-5, with 10 nucleotides matching TRBD2. Trimming removed 3 bases from V and 1 base from J; junction bases left unmatched: 6. The germline CDR1 and CDR2 sequences are SGHRS and YFSETQ. CDR3 length: 16 amino acids.

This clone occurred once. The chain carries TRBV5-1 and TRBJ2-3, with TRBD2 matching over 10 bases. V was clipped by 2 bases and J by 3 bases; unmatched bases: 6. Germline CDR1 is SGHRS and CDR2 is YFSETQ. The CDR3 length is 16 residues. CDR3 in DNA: TGCGCCAGCAGCTTCCGAACTAGCGGGGATACAGATACGCAGTATTTT. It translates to CASSFRTSGDTDTQYF. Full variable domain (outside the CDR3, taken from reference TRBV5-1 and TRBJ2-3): KAGVTQTPRYLIKTRGQQVTLSCSPISGHRSVSWYQQTPGQGLQFLFEYFSETQRNKGNFPGRFSGRQFSNSRSEMNVSTLELGDSALYLCASSFRTSGDTDTQYFGPGTRLTVL.

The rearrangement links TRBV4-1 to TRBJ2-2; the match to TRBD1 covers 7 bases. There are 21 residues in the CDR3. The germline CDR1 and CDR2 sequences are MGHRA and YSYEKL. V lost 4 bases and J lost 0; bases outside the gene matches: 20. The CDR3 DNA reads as TGCGCCAGCAGCCTCCATCCTAAAACAGCACCCCAGGGGGCGAACACCGGGGAGCTGTTTTTT. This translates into CASSLHPKTAPQGANTGELFF.

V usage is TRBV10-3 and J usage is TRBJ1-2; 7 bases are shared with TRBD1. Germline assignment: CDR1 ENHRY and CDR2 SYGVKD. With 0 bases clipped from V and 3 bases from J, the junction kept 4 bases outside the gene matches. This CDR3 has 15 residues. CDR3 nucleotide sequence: TGTGCCATCAGTGAGTCGACAGGGCCACACTATGGCTACACCTTC. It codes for CAISESTGPHYGYTF.

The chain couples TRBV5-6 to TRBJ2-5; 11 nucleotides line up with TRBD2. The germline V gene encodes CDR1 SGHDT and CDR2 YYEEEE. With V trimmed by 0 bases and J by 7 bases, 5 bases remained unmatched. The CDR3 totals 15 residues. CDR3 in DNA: TGTGCCAGCAGCTTGGTAGCGGGGGGGCCGGGGACCCAGTACTTC. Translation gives CASSLVAGGPGTQYF.

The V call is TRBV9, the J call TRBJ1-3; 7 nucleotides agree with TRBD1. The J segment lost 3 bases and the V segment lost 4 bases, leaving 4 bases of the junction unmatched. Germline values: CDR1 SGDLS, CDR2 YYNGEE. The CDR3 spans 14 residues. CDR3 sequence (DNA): TGTGCCAGCAGCTGGGACAGTGATGGAAACACCATATATTTT. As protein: CASSWDSDGNTIYF.

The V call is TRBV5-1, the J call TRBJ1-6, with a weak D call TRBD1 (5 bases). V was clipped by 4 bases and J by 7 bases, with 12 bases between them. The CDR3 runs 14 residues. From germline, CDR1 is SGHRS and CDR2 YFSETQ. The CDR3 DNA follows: TGCGCCAGCAGCGACATGGGGGGGAATTCACCCCTCCACTTT. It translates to CASSDMGGNSPLHF.

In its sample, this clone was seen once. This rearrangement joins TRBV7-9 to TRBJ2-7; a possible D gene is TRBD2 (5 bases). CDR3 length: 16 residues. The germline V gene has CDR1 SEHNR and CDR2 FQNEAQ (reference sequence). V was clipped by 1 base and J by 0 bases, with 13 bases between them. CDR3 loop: CASSLGAGRASYEQYF. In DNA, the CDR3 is TGTGCCAGCAGCTTAGGCGCGGGCCGGGCCTCCTACGAGCAGTACTTC.

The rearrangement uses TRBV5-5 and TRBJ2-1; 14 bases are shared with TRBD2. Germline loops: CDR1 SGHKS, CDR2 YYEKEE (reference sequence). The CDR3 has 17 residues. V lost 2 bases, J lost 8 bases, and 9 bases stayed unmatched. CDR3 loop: CASSFRRGTSGRYEQFF. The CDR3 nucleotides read TGTGCCAGCAGCTTCCGTCGGGGGACTAGCGGGAGATATGAGCAGTTCTTC.

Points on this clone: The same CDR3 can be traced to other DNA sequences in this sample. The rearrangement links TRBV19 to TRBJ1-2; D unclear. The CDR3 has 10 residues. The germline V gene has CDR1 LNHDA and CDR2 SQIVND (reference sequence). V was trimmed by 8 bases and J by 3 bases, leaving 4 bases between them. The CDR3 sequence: CASGDYGYTF. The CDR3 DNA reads TGTGCCAGTGGAGACTATGGCTACACCTTC.

The CDR3 loop is CASSQGQRTEAFF. In DNA form, the CDR3 reads TGTGCCAGCAGCCAAGGGCAGAGGACTGAAGCTTTCTTT. This chain links TRBV3-1 (or the pseudogene TRBV3-2) with TRBJ1-1; unclear D gene. Germline values: CDR1 LGHDT, CDR2 YNNKEL (reference sequence). V lost 1 base and J 5 bases, leaving 8 bases between the germline ends. The CDR3 has 13 residues.

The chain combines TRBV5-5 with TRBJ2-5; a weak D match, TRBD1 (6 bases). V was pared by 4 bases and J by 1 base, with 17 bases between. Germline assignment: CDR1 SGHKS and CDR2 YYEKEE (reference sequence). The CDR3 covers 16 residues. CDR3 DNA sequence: TGTGCCAGCAGCCTGAGGTCCCAGGGGCTCCAAGAGACCCAGTACTTC. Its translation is CASSLRSQGLQETQYF.

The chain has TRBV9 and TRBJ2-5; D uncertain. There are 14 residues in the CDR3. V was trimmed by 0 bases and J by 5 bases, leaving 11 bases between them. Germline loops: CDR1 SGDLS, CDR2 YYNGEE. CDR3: CASSVGLSRETQYF. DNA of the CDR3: TGTGCCAGCAGCGTAGGGCTATCGCGGGAGACCCAGTACTTC.

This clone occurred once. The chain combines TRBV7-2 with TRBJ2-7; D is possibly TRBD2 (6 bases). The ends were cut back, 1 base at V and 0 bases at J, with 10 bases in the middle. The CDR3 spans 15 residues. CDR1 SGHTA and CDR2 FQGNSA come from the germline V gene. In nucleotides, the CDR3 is TGTGCCAGCAGCTTAGGGAGGGTGAGCTCCTACGAGCAGTACTTC. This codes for CASSLGRVSSYEQYF.

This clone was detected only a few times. CDR3 nucleotides: TGTGCCAGCAGCCAGGGGGTATTCTATGGCTACACCTTC. It yields the protein CASSQGVFYGYTF. The rearrangement joins TRBV7-2 to TRBJ1-2, with 7 bases that match TRBD1. The CDR3 loop spans 13 amino acids. J lost 4 bases, V lost 5 bases, and 4 bases had no gene match. Germline V gene sequence: CDR1 SGHTA, CDR2 FQGNSA.

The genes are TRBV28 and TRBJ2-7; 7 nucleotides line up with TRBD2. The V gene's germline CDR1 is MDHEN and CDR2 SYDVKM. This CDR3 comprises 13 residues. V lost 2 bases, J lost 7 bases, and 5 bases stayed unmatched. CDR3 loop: CASSLAGEGEQYF. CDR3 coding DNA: TGTGCCAGCAGTTTAGCGGGAGAGGGGGAGCAGTACTTC.